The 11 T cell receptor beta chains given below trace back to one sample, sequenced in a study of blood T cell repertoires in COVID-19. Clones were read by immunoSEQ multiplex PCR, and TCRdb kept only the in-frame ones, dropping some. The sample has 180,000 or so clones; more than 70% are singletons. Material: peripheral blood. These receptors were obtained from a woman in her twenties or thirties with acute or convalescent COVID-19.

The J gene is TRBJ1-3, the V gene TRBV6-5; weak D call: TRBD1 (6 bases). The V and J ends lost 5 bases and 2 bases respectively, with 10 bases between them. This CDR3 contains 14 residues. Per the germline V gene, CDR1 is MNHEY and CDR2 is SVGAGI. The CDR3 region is CASSLQGTGNTIYF. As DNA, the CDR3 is TGTGCCAGCAGTCTACAGGGAACTGGAAACACCATATATTTT.

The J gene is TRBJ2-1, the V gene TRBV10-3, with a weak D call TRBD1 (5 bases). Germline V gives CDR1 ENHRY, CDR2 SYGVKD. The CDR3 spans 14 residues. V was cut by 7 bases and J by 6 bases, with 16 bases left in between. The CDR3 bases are TGTGCCATCAAAGGCGCAGGGATCAGCAATGAGCAGTTCTTC. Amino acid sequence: CAIKGAGISNEQFF.

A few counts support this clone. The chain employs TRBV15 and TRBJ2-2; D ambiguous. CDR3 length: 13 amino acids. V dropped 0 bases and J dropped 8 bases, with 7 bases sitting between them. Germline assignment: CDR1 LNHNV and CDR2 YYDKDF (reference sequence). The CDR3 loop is CATSRDPFGELFF. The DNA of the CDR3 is TGTGCCACCAGCAGAGACCCCTTTGGGGAGCTGTTTTTT.

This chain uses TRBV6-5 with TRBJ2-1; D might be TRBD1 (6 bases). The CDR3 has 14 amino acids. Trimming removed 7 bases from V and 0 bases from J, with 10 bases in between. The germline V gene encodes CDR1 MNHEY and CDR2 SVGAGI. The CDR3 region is CASNRQASYNEQFF. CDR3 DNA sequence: TGTGCCAGCAACCGACAGGCCTCCTACAATGAGCAGTTCTTC.

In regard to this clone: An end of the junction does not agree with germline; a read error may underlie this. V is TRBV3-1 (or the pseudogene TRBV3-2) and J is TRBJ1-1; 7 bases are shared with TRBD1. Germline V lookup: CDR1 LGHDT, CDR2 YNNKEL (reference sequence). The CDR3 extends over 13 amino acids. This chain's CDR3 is CASSQVNRGEAFF. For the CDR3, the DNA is TGTGCCAGCAGTCAAGTAAACAGGGGTGAAGCTTTCTTT.

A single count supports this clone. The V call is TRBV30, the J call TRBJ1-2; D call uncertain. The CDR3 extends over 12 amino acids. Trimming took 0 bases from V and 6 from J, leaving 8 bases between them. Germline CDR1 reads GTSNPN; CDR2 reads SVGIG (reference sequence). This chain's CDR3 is CAWSVEVDGYTF. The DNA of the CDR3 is TGTGCCTGGAGTGTTGAGGTGGATGGCTACACCTTC.

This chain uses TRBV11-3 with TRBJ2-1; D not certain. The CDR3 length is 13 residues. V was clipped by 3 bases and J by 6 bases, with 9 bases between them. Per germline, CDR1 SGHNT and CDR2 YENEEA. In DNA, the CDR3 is TGTGCCAGCAGCTTGTTTCAGGTCAATGAGCAGTTCTTC. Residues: CASSLFQVNEQFF.

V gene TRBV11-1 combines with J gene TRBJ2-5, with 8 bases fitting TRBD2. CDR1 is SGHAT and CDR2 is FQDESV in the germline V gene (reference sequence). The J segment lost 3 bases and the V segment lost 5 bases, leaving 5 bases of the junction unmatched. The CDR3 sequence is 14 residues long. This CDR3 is CASSISGAKETQYF. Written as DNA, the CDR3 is TGTGCCAGCAGCATTAGCGGGGCTAAAGAGACCCAGTACTTC. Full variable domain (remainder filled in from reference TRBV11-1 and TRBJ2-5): EAEVAQSPRYKITEKSQAVAFWCDPISGHATLYWYRQILGQGPELLVQFQDESVVDDSQLPKDRFSAERLKGVDSTLKIQPAELGDSAMYLCASSISGAKETQYFGPGTRLLVL.

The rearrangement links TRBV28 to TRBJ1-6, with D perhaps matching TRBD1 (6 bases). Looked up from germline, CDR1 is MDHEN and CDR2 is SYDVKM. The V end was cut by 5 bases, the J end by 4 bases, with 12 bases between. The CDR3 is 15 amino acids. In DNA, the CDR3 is TGTGCCAGCAGTCCGAGGGGGTATTATAATTCACCCCTCCACTTT. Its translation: CASSPRGYYNSPLHF.

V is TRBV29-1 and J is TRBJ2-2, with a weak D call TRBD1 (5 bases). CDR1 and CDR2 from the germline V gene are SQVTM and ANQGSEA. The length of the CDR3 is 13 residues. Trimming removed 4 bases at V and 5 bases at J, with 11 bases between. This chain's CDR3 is CSVGTRGTGELFF. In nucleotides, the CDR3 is TGCAGCGTTGGAACAAGGGGAACCGGGGAGCTGTTTTTT.

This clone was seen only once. The CDR3 is CASSEWGLEGGEQFF. The CDR3 coding sequence is TGTGCCAGCAGTGAATGGGGACTAGAAGGGGGGGAGCAGTTCTTC. The chain combines TRBV6-1 with TRBJ2-1; 8 bases align to TRBD2. The CDR3 covers 15 residues. V lost 2 bases, J lost 10 bases, and 10 bases stayed unmatched. Germline V gene data show CDR1 as MNHNS and CDR2 as SASEGT.